This T cell receptor beta chain was retrieved from a study of early T cells in non-severe SARS-CoV-2 infection. The overall study: Sequenced bulk RNA came from whole blood that was unsorted, and chains were unpaired.

This clonotype was counted many times. The antigen is not known. Study-wide results and limits: Anti-spike CD8 specificities were favored by VDJdb matching, whose results missed private and CD4 specificities.

The CDR3 has 16 amino acids. CDR1 is MNHEY and CDR2 is SMNVEV in the germline V gene (reference sequence). After removal of 3 bases from V and 4 bases from J, the junction contained 8 bases not matched to a gene. Unique molecular identifiers (one per individual cDNA molecule) were attached. TCRdb re-called the 5' RACE reads with MiXCR, one entry per CDR3 protein. Found here are under 60,000 distinct CDR3 sequences, more than 9% of them singletons; the top ten hold about 4.3%. The specimen sequenced was whole blood. The sequence was obtained from an adult who was a healthcare worker with PCR-confirmed SARS-CoV-2 infection or an uninfected control (not recorded which). V gene TRBV27 combines with J gene TRBJ2-2, with 7 nucleotides matching TRBD2. CDR3 nucleotides: TGTGCCAGCAGTTTTAGGAGGACTAGTCGCACCGGGGAGCTGTTTTTT. It is translated as CASSFRRTSRTGELFF.